This T cell receptor beta chain was identified during a study of cytomegalovirus exposure and HLA in healthy donors. Whole-study context: Among the 350 to 400 donors who were genotyped, about 80% fell in the genetic ancestry cluster that is associated with self-reported Caucasian donors.

Every donor was a healthy person donating bone marrow. This clone was seen only once. Its antigen remains unknown. Notes on the study in general: Most of the TCR beta V segments (in an earlier analysis) were productive either about 90% or about 30% of the time.

PCR was performed using 60 Vbeta and 13 Jbeta primers. This table comes from immunoSEQ multiplex PCR, and its TCRdb copy is limited to in-frame clones, with some not included. This repertoire shows some 210,000 clones, over 80% found once; its top ten account for roughly 1.3%. V shed 2 bases, J shed 1 base, and the junction held 12 bases outside the gene matches. Germline CDR1 and CDR2: SGHNT and YYREEE (reference sequence). The CDR3 totals 18 residues. The TCR was taken from a man younger than 40 in good health and CMV-seronegative. Sequenced: PBMCs. The J gene is TRBJ1-1, the V gene TRBV5-4; 9 bases map to TRBD1. This chain's CDR3 is CASSFRHRGHSANTEAFF. CDR3 DNA: TGTGCCAGCAGCTTTAGACACAGGGGGCACTCGGCGAACACTGAAGCTTTCTTT.